This entry lists 26 T cell receptor beta chains sequenced from one sample in a study of somatic mutations in cytotoxic T cells in rheumatoid arthritis. The repertoire was sequenced with immunoSEQ multiplex PCR; TCRdb's copy has only in-frame clones and lacks some. The sample carries 7,000 to 9,000 clones, 75% recorded once. What was sequenced was CD8+ T cells sorted from blood. The receptors derive from a woman aged 50 to 65 in good health.

The V gene is TRBV7-2, the J gene TRBJ2-5; 12 bases line up with TRBD2. Germline values: CDR1 SGHTA, CDR2 FQGNSA. The CDR3 runs 14 residues. The V segment lost 4 bases and the J segment 9 bases; nucleotides outside the gene matches: 6. CDR3 DNA sequence: TGTGCCAGCAGCTCGACTAGCGGGGGAAAGGCCCAGTACTTC. The encoded protein is CASSSTSGGKAQYF.

This chain links TRBV11-3 with TRBJ2-5; 7 bases fit TRBD2. V lost 2 bases, J lost 4 bases, and 1 base stayed unmatched. The CDR3 is made up of 13 amino acids. The germline CDR1 and CDR2 sequences are SGHNT and YENEEA. CDR3 nucleotides: TGTGCCAGCAGCTTAACTAGCGCAGAGACCCAGTACTTC. Its translation: CASSLTSAETQYF.

The chain recombines TRBV11-2 with TRBJ2-7, with TRBD1 identical over 8 bases. CDR1 and CDR2 from the germline V gene are SGHAT and FQNNGV. The junction had 7 bases not matched to a gene; V was cut back by 3 bases and J by 3 bases. The CDR3 is 15 amino acids. The CDR3 nucleotides are TGTGCCAGCAGCTTGGAATCGGACAGGGACTACGAGCAGTACTTC. It codes for CASSLESDRDYEQYF.

The J gene is TRBJ1-2, the V gene TRBV2; D gene ambiguous. The CDR3 sequence is 14 residues long. Germline V gene lookup returns CDR1 SNHLY and CDR2 FYNNEI. Trimming pared 6 bases from V and 0 bases from J, leaving 11 bases between. The CDR3 nucleotides are TGTGCCAGCAGGGCAGAGCTAGCTAACTATGGCTACACCTTC. Its translation: CASRAELANYGYTF.

This clone was counted a single time. The chain links TRBV19 to TRBJ2-7; D possibly corresponds to TRBD2 (6 bases). The V gene lost 0 bases and the J gene lost 3 bases, with 9 bases spanning the gap. This CDR3 contains 14 residues. Per the germline V gene, CDR1 is LNHDA and CDR2 is SQIVND (reference sequence). This CDR3 is CASSIEADYYEQYF. The CDR3 DNA sequence: TGTGCCAGTAGTATAGAGGCGGACTACTACGAGCAGTACTTC.

The V gene is TRBV11-3, the J gene TRBJ2-3; 7 bases are a match to TRBD1. The germline gives CDR1 SGHNT, CDR2 YENEEA. The CDR3 spans 15 residues. J lost 4 bases, V lost 6 bases, and 10 bases had no gene match. The CDR3 sequence is CASSDLGGEPDTQYF. The CDR3 DNA follows: TGTGCCAGCAGTGATTTAGGGGGCGAGCCAGATACGCAGTATTTT.

The V call is TRBV9, the J call TRBJ2-3; 9 nucleotides align to TRBD2. J gave up 5 bases and V 4 bases, and 11 bases lay outside the gene matches. Germline CDR1 and CDR2: SGDLS and YYNGEE. There are 16 residues in the CDR3. The CDR3 loop is CASSHGSGGWLDTQYF. CDR3 DNA sequence: TGTGCCAGCAGCCACGGGAGCGGGGGGTGGTTAGATACGCAGTATTTT. Drawing the rest from reference TRBV9 and TRBJ2-3, the complete variable domain is DSGVTQTPKHLITATGQRVTLRCSPRSGDLSVYWYQQSLDQGLQFLIQYYNGEERAKGNILERFSAQQFPDLHSELNLSSLELGDSALYFCASSHGSGGWLDTQYFGPGTRLTVL.

This chain connects TRBV19 to TRBJ2-7; perhaps TRBD2 as D (5 bases). From germline, CDR1 is LNHDA and CDR2 SQIVND (reference sequence). This CDR3 region has 16 residues. Trimming left V 6 bases short and J 6 bases short, with 24 bases between. CDR3 bases: TGTGCCAGTAGCCCACTCGCCCCGGGCCTCAGCGGCGAGCAGTACTTC. Encoded protein: CASSPLAPGLSGEQYF.

This sequence joins TRBV6-4 and TRBJ2-1; 10 nucleotides align to TRBD2. The J segment lost 9 bases and the V segment lost 6 bases, leaving 14 bases of the junction unmatched. Germline CDR1 MRHNA, CDR2 SNTAGT. This CDR3 contains 16 residues. The CDR3 DNA is TGTGCCAGCAGCCCCATGGCAGCGGGGGGGCGTAGTGAGCAGTTCTTC. This gives the protein CASSPMAAGGRSEQFF.

This rearrangement joins TRBV6-4 to TRBJ1-1, with D perhaps TRBD1 (5 bases). V gave up 3 bases and J gave up 1 base, with 9 bases separating them. In germline, CDR1 is MRHNA, CDR2 SNTAGT. This CDR3 is 14 amino acids long. CDR3 in amino acids: CASSEKGENTEAFF. The CDR3 nucleotides are TGTGCCAGCAGTGAAAAAGGGGAGAACACTGAAGCTTTCTTT.

The chain recombines TRBV16 with TRBJ1-1, with 9 bases lining up with TRBD1. The length of the CDR3 is 16 residues. CDR1 KGHSY and CDR2 FQNENV come from the germline V gene. V was clipped by 4 bases and J by 1 base; unmatched bases: 7. CDR3 sequence (DNA): TGTGCCAGCAGCCCAGGGGGGACAGGGCGGAACACTGAAGCTTTCTTT. It encodes CASSPGGTGRNTEAFF.

J is TRBJ2-7 and V is TRBV28; tentative D call: TRBD1 (8 bases). The CDR3 is made up of 16 amino acids. CDR1 MDHEN and CDR2 SYDVKM come from the germline V gene. Trimming stripped 2 bases from V and 2 bases from J, with 16 bases between. The CDR3 DNA is TGTGCCAGCAGTTTACCCCGGACAGGGAGGGCCTACGAGCAGTACTTC. Amino acids: CASSLPRTGRAYEQYF. Using reference TRBV28 and TRBJ2-7 for the parts outside the CDR3, the full variable domain is DVKVTQSSRYLVKRTGEKVFLECVQDMDHENMFWYRQDPGLGLRLIYFSYDVKMKEKGDIPEGYSVSREKKERFSLILESASTNQTSMYLCASSLPRTGRAYEQYFGPGTRLTVT.

The chain recombines TRBV27 with TRBJ2-1, with D perhaps TRBD1 (5 bases). This CDR3 is built from 13 residues. V lost 8 bases to trimming and J lost 14 bases, with 22 bases between them. Germline V gene data show CDR1 as MNHEY and CDR2 as SMNVEV (reference sequence). The CDR3 sequence: CASAVTQGMKKFF. In DNA, the CDR3 is TGTGCCAGCGCCGTGACGCAGGGAATGAAAAAGTTCTTC.

The sample holds a few counts of this clone. This chain connects TRBV21-1 to TRBJ1-4. TRBV21-1 constitutes a pseudogene. The CDR3 sequence is 17 residues long. CDR3 coding DNA: TGTGCCAGCAGCAAAAGAGACGGGTTTGCAACTAATGAAAAACTGTTTTTT. Translation: CASSKRDGFATNEKLFF.

The rearrangement uses TRBV4-1 and TRBJ2-1, with 7 bases fitting TRBD2. Losses at the gene ends were 0 bases for V and 6 bases for J; bases not matched to a gene: 5. The V gene's germline CDR1 is MGHRA and CDR2 YSYEKL. This CDR3 has 15 amino acids. CDR3 sequence reads: CASSQDSGDGNEQFF. CDR3 DNA: TGCGCCAGCAGCCAAGACAGCGGGGACGGCAATGAGCAGTTCTTC.

This rearrangement joins TRBV27 to TRBJ1-1; D remains ambiguous. The CDR3 covers 14 residues. CDR1 and CDR2 (germline): MNHEY, SMNVEV (reference sequence). V was pared by 3 bases and J by 4 bases, with 12 bases between. CDR3 nucleotide sequence: TGTGCCAGCAGTTTTTTTTCGGGAAGCACTGAAGCTTTCTTT. Protein product: CASSFFSGSTEAFF.

This rearrangement joins TRBV7-8 to TRBJ1-2; 9 positions agree with TRBD1. V dropped 6 bases and J dropped 2; count of bases not matched to a gene: 7. CDR3 length: 15 residues. The germline CDR1 and CDR2 sequences are SGHVS and FQNEAQ. This CDR3 is CASRLGQGGNYGYTF. The CDR3 nucleotides are TGTGCCAGCAGATTGGGACAGGGCGGAAACTATGGCTACACCTTC.

The V gene is TRBV29-1, the J gene TRBJ2-7; TRBD1 matches 7 bases. The J segment lost 2 bases and the V segment lost 6 bases, leaving 7 bases of the junction unmatched. The germline CDR1 and CDR2 sequences are SQVTM and ANQGSEA. The CDR3 contains 13 residues. The CDR3 nucleotides are TGCAGCGTCGTACGGGGACAGCCCTACGAGCAGTACTTC. Translating gives CSVVRGQPYEQYF.

The chain uses TRBV1 and TRBJ2-2; the table's D call TRBD2 went unverified against the DNA. TRBV1 is annotated as a pseudogene. The length of the CDR3 is 18 residues. The CDR3 loop reads CTSSHIPTSGDCTGELFF. CDR3 coding DNA: TGCACCAGCAGCCACATCCCTACTAGCGGGGACTGCACCGGGGAGCTGTTTTTT.

The chain is built from TRBV6-5 and TRBJ2-2; 7 nucleotides agree with TRBD2. CDR3 length: 13 amino acids. Trimming cost V 4 bases and J 6 bases; bases outside gene matches: 2. From germline, CDR1 is MNHEY and CDR2 SVGAGI. CDR3 protein: CASSFGLAGELFF. As DNA, the CDR3 is TGTGCCAGCAGTTTCGGACTAGCCGGGGAGCTGTTTTTT.

This clone appeared once. This chain connects TRBV2 to TRBJ1-2; D may be TRBD1 (6 bases). Germline V gene lookup returns CDR1 SNHLY and CDR2 FYNNEI. This CDR3 contains 12 residues. V gave up 11 bases and J gave up 4 bases, with 14 bases separating them. This chain's CDR3 is CAGGRDIYGYTF. In nucleotides, the CDR3 is TGTGCCGGCGGCCGGGACATCTATGGCTACACCTTC.

V and J are TRBV5-1 and TRBJ1-1; D is unresolved. V was pared by 1 base and J by 8 bases, with 12 bases between. Germline V lookup: CDR1 SGHRS, CDR2 YFSETQ. The CDR3 loop spans 13 amino acids. The CDR3 coding sequence is TGCGCCAGCAGCTTGATGGGTTACGGGGAAGCTTTCTTT. Translating gives CASSLMGYGEAFF.

The chain carries TRBV27 and TRBJ2-5; 7 bases fit TRBD2. V trimming: 3 bases; J trimming: 7 bases; junction bases outside the gene matches: 5. CDR1 and CDR2 (germline): MNHEY, SMNVEV (reference sequence). The CDR3 covers 13 residues. The CDR3 spells CASSFSGLGTQYF. CDR3 DNA sequence: TGTGCCAGCAGTTTTAGCGGGCTTGGGACCCAGTACTTC.

This rearrangement joins TRBV4-1 to TRBJ1-2, with 9 positions matching TRBD1. CDR1 is MGHRA and CDR2 is YSYEKL in the germline V gene. CDR3 length: 16 amino acids. The V and J ends lost 0 bases and 5 bases, in that order; junction bases with no gene match: 7. CDR3 DNA: TGCGCCAGCAGCCAAGAACGAGGGACAGGGTCGTATGGCTACACCTTC. Its protein product is CASSQERGTGSYGYTF.

The V gene is TRBV27, the J gene TRBJ2-3; 7 bases fit TRBD2. The CDR3 loop spans 15 amino acids. CDR1 and CDR2 (germline): MNHEY, SMNVEV (reference sequence). Germline trimming cut 1 base from V and 3 bases from J; bases unmatched to any gene: 4. This chain's CDR3 is CASSLLRGGTDTQYF. In DNA form, the CDR3 reads TGTGCCAGCAGTTTATTAAGGGGAGGGACAGATACGCAGTATTTT.

The rearrangement joins TRBV5-5 to TRBJ1-5; possibly TRBD1 for D (5 bases). The germline V and J ends were trimmed by 0 bases and 7 bases, with 8 bases remaining between them. Germline V gene sequence: CDR1 SGHKS, CDR2 YYEKEE (reference sequence). The CDR3 spans 13 residues. CDR3 nucleotides: TGTGCCAGCAGCTTGGCGGGGGGACAGCCCCAGCATTTT. Amino acids: CASSLAGGQPQHF. The entire variable domain, with the rest obtained from reference TRBV5-5 and TRBJ1-5, is as follows: DAGVTQSPTHLIKTRGQQVTLRCSPISGHKSVSWYQQVLGQGPQFIFQYYEKEERGRGNFPDRFSARQFPNYSSELNVNALLLGDSALYLCASSLAGGQPQHFGDGTRLSIL.